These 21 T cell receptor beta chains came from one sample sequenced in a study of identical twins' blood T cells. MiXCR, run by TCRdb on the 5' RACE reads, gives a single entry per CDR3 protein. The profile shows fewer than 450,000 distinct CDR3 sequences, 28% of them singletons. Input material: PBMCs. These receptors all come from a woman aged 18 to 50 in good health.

CDR3 nucleotides: TGTGCCAGCAGCCCATCATGGAGGATTAATTCACCCCTCCACTTT. It specifies CASSPSWRINSPLHF. The gene calls are TRBV27 and TRBJ1-6; D uncertain. Trimming shortened V by 6 bases and J by 6 bases, and 15 bases separated the two germline ends. Germline-derived CDR1 and CDR2 are MNHEY and SMNVEV (reference sequence). The CDR3 has 15 residues.

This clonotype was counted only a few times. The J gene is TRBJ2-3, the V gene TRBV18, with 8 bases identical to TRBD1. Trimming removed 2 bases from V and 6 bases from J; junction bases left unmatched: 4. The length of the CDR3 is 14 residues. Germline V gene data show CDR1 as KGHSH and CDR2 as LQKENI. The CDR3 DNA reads TGTGCCAGCTCACCAGGCAGGGGGCAGGATACGCAGTATTTT. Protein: CASSPGRGQDTQYF.

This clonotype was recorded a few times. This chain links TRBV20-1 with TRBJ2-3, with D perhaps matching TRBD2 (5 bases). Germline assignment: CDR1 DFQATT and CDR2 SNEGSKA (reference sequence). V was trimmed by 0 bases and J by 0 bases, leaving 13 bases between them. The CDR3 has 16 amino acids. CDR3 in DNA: TGCAGTGCTAGAGATTTACAGCGGACTAGCACAGATACGCAGTATTTT. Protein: CSARDLQRTSTDTQYF.

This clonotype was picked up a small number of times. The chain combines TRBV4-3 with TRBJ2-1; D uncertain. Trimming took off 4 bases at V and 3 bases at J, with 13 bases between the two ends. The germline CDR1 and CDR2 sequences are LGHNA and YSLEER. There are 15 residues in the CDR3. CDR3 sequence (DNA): TGCGCCAGCAGCCGACGACCGGGTTACTACAATGAGCAGTTCTTC. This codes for CASSRRPGYYNEQFF.

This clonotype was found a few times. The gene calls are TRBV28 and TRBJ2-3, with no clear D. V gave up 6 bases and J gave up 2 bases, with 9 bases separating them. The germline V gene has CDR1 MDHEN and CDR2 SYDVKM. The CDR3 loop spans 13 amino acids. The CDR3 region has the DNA TGTGCCAGCAGGCCGGTCTTCACAGATACGCAGTATTTT. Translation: CASRPVFTDTQYF.

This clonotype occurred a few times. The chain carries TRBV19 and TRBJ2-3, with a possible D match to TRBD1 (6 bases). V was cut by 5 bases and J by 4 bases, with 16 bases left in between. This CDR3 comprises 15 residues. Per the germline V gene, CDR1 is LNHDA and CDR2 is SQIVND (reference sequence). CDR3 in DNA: TGTGCCAGTAGTGAAACAGGGAACCCCTCAGATACGCAGTATTTT. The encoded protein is CASSETGNPSDTQYF.

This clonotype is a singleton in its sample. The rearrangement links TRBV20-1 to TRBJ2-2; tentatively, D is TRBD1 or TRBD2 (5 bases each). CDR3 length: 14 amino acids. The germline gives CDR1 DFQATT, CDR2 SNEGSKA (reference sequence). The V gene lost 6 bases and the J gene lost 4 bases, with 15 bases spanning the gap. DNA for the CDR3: TGCAGTGCCCTCGGGACGGAGAGCACCGGGGAGCTGTTTTTT. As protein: CSALGTESTGELFF.

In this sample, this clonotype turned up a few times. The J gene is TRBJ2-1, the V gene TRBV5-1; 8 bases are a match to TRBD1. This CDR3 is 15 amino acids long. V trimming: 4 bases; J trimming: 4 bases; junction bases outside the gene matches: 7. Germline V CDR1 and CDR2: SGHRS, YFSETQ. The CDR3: CASSQTGVSYNEQFF. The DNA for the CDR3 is TGCGCCAGCAGCCAGACAGGGGTGAGTTACAATGAGCAGTTCTTC.

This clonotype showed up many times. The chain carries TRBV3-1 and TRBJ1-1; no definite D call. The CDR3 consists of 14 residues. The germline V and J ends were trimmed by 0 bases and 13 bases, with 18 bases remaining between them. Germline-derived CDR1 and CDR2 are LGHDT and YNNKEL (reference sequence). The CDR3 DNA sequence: TGTGCCAGCAGCCAAGATCGGTTCGGAGGGTCCGGTTTCTTT. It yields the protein CASSQDRFGGSGFF.

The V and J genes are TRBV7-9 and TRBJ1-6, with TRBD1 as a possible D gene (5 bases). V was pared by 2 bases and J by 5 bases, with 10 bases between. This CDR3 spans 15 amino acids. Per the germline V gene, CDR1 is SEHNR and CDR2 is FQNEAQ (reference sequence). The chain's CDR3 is CASSLTWGDNSPLHF. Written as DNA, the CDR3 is TGTGCCAGCAGCTTAACTTGGGGGGATAATTCACCCCTCCACTTT.

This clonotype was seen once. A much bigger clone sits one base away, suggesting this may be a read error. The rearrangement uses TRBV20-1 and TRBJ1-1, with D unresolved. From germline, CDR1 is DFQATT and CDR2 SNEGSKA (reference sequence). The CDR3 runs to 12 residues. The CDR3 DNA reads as TGCAGTGCTAGAGATGTGAACACTGAAGCTTTATTT. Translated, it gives CSARDVNTEALF.

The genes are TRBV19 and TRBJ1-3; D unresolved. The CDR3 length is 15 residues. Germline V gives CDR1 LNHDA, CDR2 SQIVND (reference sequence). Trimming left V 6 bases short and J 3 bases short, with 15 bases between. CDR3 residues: CASRPGGPFGNTIYF. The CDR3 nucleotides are TGTGCCAGTAGACCGGGCGGACCTTTTGGAAACACCATATATTTT.

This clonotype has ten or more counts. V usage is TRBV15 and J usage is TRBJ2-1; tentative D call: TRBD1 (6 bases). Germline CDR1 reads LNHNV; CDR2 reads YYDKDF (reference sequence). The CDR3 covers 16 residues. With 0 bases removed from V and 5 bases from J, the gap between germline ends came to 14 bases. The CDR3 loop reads CATSRDRGTGNNEQFF. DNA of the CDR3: TGTGCCACCAGCAGAGATAGGGGGACGGGAAACAATGAGCAGTTCTTC.

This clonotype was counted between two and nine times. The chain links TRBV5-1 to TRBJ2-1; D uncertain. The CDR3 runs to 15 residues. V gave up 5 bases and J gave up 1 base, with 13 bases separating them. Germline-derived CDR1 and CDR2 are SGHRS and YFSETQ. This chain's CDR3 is CASSQDGSSYNEQFF. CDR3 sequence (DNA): TGCGCCAGCAGTCAAGACGGTAGTTCCTACAATGAGCAGTTCTTC.

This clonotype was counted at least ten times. CDR3 sequence: CAISGIPGKASYEQYF. The CDR3 region has the DNA TGTGCCATCAGCGGGATCCCGGGAAAAGCCTCCTACGAGCAGTACTTC. The gene calls are TRBV10-3 and TRBJ2-7, with D tentatively TRBD2 (5 bases). In germline, CDR1 is ENHRY, CDR2 SYGVKD. This CDR3 spans 16 amino acids. Trimming removed 6 bases from V and 0 bases from J, with 18 bases in between.

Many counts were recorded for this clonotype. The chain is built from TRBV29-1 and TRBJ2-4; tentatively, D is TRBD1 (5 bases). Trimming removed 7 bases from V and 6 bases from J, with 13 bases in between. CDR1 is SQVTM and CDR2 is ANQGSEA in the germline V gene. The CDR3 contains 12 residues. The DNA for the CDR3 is TGCAGCGGGAAAGGGGTCTCAAACATTCAGTACTTC. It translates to CSGKGVSNIQYF.

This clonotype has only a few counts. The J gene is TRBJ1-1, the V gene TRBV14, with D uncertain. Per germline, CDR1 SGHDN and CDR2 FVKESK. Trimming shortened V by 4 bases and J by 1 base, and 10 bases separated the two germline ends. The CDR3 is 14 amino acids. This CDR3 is CASSPYVENTEAFF. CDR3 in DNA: TGTGCCAGCAGCCCGTACGTAGAGAACACTGAAGCTTTCTTT.

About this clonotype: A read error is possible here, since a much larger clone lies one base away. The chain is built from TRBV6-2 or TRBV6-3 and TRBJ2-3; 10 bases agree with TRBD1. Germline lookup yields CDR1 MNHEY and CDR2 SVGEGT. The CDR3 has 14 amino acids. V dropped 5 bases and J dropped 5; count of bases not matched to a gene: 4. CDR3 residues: CASSPRTGGDTQYF. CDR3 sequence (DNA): TGTGCCAGCAGTCCGCGGACAGGGGGAGATACGCAGTATTTT.

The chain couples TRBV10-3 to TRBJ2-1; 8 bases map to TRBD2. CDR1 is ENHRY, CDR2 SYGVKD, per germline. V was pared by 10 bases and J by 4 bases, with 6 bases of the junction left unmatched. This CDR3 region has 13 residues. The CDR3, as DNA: TGTGCCACCTCCAGCGGGGGTTACAATGAGCAGTTCTTC. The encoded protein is CATSSGGYNEQFF.

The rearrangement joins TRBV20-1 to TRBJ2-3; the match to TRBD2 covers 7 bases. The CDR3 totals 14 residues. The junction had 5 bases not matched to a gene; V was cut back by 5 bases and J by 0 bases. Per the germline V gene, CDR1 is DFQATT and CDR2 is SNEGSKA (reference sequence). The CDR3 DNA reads TGCAGTGCTCGGGACTACTCTAGCACAGATACGCAGTATTTT. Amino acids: CSARDYSSTDTQYF.

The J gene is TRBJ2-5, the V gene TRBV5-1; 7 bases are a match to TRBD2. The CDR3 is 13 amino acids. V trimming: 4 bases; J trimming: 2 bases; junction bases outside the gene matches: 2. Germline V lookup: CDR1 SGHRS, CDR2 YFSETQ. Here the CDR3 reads CASSKAGQETQYF. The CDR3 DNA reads TGCGCCAGCAGCAAAGCGGGACAAGAGACCCAGTACTTC.